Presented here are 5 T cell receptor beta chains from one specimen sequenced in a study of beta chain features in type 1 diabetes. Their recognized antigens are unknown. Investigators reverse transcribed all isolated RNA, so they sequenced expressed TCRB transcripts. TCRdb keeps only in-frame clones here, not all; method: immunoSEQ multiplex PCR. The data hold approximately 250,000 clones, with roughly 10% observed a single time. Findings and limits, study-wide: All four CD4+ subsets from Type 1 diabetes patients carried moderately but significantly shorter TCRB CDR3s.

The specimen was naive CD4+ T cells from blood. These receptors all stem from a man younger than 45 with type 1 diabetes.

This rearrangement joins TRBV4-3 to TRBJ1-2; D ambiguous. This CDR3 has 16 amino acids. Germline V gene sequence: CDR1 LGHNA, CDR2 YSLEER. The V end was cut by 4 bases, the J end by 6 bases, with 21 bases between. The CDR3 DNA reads TGCGCCAGCAGCCGGTCCCCCGCAGATAGCTTTGATGGCTACACCTTC. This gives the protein CASSRSPADSFDGYTF.

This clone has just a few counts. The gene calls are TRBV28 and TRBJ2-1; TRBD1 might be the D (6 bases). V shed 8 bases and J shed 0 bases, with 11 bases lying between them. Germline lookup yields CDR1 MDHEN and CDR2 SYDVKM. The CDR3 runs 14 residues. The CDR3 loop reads CASLTTGSYNEQFF. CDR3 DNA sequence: TGTGCCAGCCTAACGACAGGCTCCTACAATGAGCAGTTCTTC.

In nucleotides, the CDR3 is TGTGCCAGCACCTTCGCCCAGGACAGTCTTGGCTACACCTTC. Protein sequence: CASTFAQDSLGYTF. The chain carries TRBV7-2 and TRBJ1-2; D might be TRBD1 (6 bases). The CDR3 sequence is 14 residues long. From germline, CDR1 is SGHTA and CDR2 FQGNSA. Trimming left V 7 bases short and J 7 bases short, with 19 bases between.

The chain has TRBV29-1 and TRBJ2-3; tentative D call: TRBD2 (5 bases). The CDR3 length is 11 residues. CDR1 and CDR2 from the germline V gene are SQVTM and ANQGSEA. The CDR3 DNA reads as TGCAGTTTCGGACTCACAGATACGCAGTATTTT. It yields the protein CSFGLTDTQYF.

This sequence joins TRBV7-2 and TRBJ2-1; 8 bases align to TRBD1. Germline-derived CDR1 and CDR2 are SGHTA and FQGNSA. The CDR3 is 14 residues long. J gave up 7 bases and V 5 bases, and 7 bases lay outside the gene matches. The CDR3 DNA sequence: TGTGCCAGCAGCCCCCGACAGGGGTGGAATGAGCAGTTCTTC. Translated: CASSPRQGWNEQFF. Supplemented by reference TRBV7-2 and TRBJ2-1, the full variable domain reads GAGVSQSPSNKVTEKGKDVELRCDPISGHTALYWYRQSLGQGLEFLIYFQGNSAPDKSGLPSDRFSAERTGGSVSTLTIQRTQQEDSAVYLCASSPRQGWNEQFFGPGTRLTVL.